The 8 T cell receptor beta chains given below trace back to one sample, sequenced in a study of tumor and adjacent non-tumor tissue in lung cancer. A modified ARM-PCR protocol with three rounds of nested PCR amplified TCRbeta. Using its own MiXCR run on the multiplex PCR reads, TCRdb lists one record per CDR3 protein. The profile shows over 85,000 distinct CDR3 sequences, about 80% of them singletons. The template was RNA from unsorted bulk tissue. Specimen: lung tumor tissue. Receptor source: a man between 65 and 85 years old with non-small cell lung cancer.

With respect to this clonotype: Relative to the germline gene, one junction end is altered; a read error may explain this. This chain joins TRBV28 and TRBJ2-5; D is unclear. Germline CDR1 and CDR2: MDHEN and SYDVKM. The CDR3 runs to 16 residues. DNA of the CDR3: TGTGCCAGCAGCAGAACCGGGTTCCCCGAACAAGAGACACAGTACTTC. It translates to CASSRTGFPEQETQYF. The whole variable domain, remainder taken from reference TRBV28 and TRBJ2-5, is DVKVTQSSRYLVKRTGEKVFLECVQDMDHENMFWYRQDPGLGLRLIYFSYDVKMKEKGDIPEGYSVSREKKERFSLILESASTNQTSMYLCASSRTGFPEQETQYFGPGTRLLVL.

Note on this clonotype: A junction end diverges from the germline sequence, so it may reflect a read error. The genes are TRBV5-5 and TRBJ2-3; 8 nucleotides line up with TRBD2. Germline V lookup: CDR1 SGHKS, CDR2 YYEKEE (reference sequence). The CDR3 contains 17 residues. The CDR3 DNA reads as TGTGCCACCAGCTATCAATATGAGACTAGCGTATGCCCAACGCAGTATTTT. This codes for CATSYQYETSVCPTQYF.

Turning to this clonotype: With a much larger clone just one base away, this may be a read error. The V and J genes are TRBV6-5 and TRBJ2-7; TRBD1 or TRBD2 may be the D gene (5 bases each). Germline V gives CDR1 MNHEY, CDR2 SVGAGI. The CDR3 runs to 17 residues. CDR3 in amino acids: CASSCGQGGYAFYEQNF. CDR3 bases: TGTGCCAGCAGTTGCGGGCAGGGCGGATATGCGTTCTACGAGCAGAACTTC.

The CDR3 nucleotides are TGTGGCAGTAGCTTGGACCAGAAGAATCAGTACTTC. As protein: CGSSLDQKNQYF. The chain is built from TRBV5-6 and TRBJ2-7; D is uncertain. The CDR3 contains 12 residues. CDR1 is SGHDT and CDR2 is YYEEEE in the germline V gene.

This clonotype was counted a single time. A read error may account for a junction end that differs from germline. The chain uses TRBV11-1 and TRBJ2-7; possibly TRBD1 for D (5 bases). Germline V gene data show CDR1 as SGHAT and CDR2 as FQDESV (reference sequence). This CDR3 spans 14 amino acids. The CDR3 sequence: CANSSRETTYEQYF. In DNA, the CDR3 is TGTGCCAACAGTTCCAGGGAAACGACCTACGAGCAGTATTTC.

Concerning this clonotype: One junction end does not reproduce the germline sequence, and a read error may be involved. V usage is TRBV12-3 or TRBV12-4 and J usage is TRBJ2-7, with 10 bases that match TRBD1. The CDR3 extends over 13 amino acids. CDR3 nucleotides: TGTGCCAGGAGTCGGACAGGGGGTGTAGAGCAATACTTC. Translation: CARSRTGGVEQYF.

For this clonotype: Relative to the germline gene, one junction end is altered; a read error may explain this. V usage is TRBV29-1 and J usage is TRBJ1-2; D is unclear. Germline CDR1 SQVTM, CDR2 ANQGSEA. This CDR3 has 14 amino acids. CDR3 in DNA: TGCGGCGCCGAGAAAGGGAAGACTAACTATGGTTACACCTTC. This codes for CGAEKGKTNYGYTF.

On this clonotype itself: Sequence at one end of the junction differs from germline and may be a read error. The chain recombines TRBV11-3 with TRBJ2-3, with D unclear. Germline loops: CDR1 SGHNT, CDR2 YENEEA. The CDR3 loop spans 14 amino acids. CDR3: CASTFGVHIDRQYF. The CDR3 nucleotides read TGTGCCAGCACCTTCGGCGTACACATAGATAGGCAGTATTTT.